This record looks at one T cell receptor beta chain sequence and its context. No antigen is known for it. Likely a read error: the CDR3 ends without its conserved phenylalanine or tryptophan. Each CDR3 protein is one row after TCRdb ran MiXCR on the multiplex PCR reads. The sample records about 53,000 distinct CDR3 sequences, roughly 39% being singletons. The entry originates in a study of breast tumors, draining lymph nodes, adjacent tissues. Findings of the study overall: Data fit most tumor T cells coming from lymph node, expanding in tumor. Tumor repertoires ranked between lymph nodes and nontumor tissue in diversity, with V and J gene preferences.

This CDR3 comprises 20 residues. Trimming removed 0 bases at V and 7 bases at J, with 32 bases between. Germline V gives CDR1 DFQATT, CDR2 SNEGSKA (reference sequence). Sample: breast tumor tissue. The V gene is TRBV20-1, the J gene TRBJ2-3; possibly TRBD1 or TRBD2 for D (5 bases each). This receptor was obtained from a female donor with breast cancer. Some clones in this sample may be carry-over from other donors' samples. The CDR3 protein is CSARDRAPRGLGVHRNTQYC. CDR3 nucleotide sequence: TGCAGTGCTAGAGATCGAGCCCCCCGGGGTTTGGGGGTTCATCGGAATACGCAGTATTGT.